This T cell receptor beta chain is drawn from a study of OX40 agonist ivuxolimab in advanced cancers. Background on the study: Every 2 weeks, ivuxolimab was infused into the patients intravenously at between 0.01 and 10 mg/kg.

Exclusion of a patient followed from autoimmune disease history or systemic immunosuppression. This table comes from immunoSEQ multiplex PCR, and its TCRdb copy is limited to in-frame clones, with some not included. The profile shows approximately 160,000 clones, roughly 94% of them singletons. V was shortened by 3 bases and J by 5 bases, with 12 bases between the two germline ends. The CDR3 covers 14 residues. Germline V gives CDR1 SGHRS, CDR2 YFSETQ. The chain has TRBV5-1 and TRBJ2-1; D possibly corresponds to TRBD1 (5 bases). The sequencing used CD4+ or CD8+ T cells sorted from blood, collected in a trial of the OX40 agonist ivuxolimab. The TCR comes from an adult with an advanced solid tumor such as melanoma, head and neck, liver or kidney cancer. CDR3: CASSSGTGHNEQFF. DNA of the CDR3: TGCGCCAGCAGCTCCGGTACAGGTCACAATGAGCAGTTCTTC.